This TCR beta chain was sequenced in a study of radiotherapy plus CTLA-4 blockade in lung cancer. General study points: Blood saw expansion of tumor-derived TCR clones after radiotherapy plus ipilimumab.

The assay was immunoSEQ multiplex PCR, and TCRdb's table has in-frame clones only and misses some. Of fewer than 65,000 clones listed, roughly 83% are singletons. V was clipped by 3 bases and J by 0 bases, with 13 bases between them. This CDR3 is 16 amino acids long. With respect to this clone: The antigen remains unidentified.

This clonotype originated in a human donor with non-small cell lung cancer who had a complete response to radiotherapy plus ipilimumab. The V call is TRBV5-3, the J call TRBJ2-1; TRBD2 might be the D (5 bases). TRBV5-3 is sorted into the ORF group, with uncertain function. The input for sequencing was peripheral blood, taken from a patient treated with radiotherapy plus ipilimumab. The CDR3 loop is CARSSFERNSYNEQFF. The CDR3 region has the DNA TGTGCCAGAAGCTCATTTGAGCGGAACTCCTACAATGAGCAGTTCTTC.